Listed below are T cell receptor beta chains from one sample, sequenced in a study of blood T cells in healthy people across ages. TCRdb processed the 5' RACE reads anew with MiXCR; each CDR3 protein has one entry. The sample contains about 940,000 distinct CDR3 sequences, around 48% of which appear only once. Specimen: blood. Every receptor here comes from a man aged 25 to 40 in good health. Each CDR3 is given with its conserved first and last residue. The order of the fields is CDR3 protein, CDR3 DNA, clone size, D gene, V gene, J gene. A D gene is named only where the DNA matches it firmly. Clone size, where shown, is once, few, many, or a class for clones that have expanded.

CSAGGGRTGINYEQYF	TGCAGTGCCGGGGGAGGCCGGACAGGGATCAACTACGAGCAGTACTTC	-	TRBD1	TRBV20-1	TRBJ2-7
CASSQVPKNYGYTF	TGTGCCAGCAGCCAAGTTCCTAAGAACTATGGCTACACCTTC	-	-	TRBV4-2	TRBJ1-2
CASSLASGVGDTQYF	TGTGCCAGCAGCTTGGCTAGCGGGGTTGGTGATACGCAGTATTTT	-	TRBD2	TRBV7-9	TRBJ2-3
CASRTPDSDSPLHF	TGTGCCAGCAGGACTCCGGATTCCGATTCACCCCTCCACTTT	-	-	TRBV27	TRBJ1-6
CSVWTGNTEAFF	TGCAGCGTTTGGACAGGTAACACTGAAGCTTTCTTT	few	TRBD1	TRBV29-1	TRBJ1-1
CASSLVAGAHNEQYF	TGTGCCAGCAGTTTAGTTGCGGGGGCCCACAATGAGCAGTACTTC	-	-	TRBV12-3/TRBV12-4	TRBJ2-5
CASSAGVLPLEQYF	TGCGCCAGCAGTGCAGGAGTTTTACCTTTAGAGCAGTACTTC	-	-	TRBV10-1	TRBJ2-4
CASSPETSSYNEQFF	TGCGCCAGCAGCCCGGAGACTAGCTCCTACAATGAGCAGTTCTTC	few	-	TRBV5-1	TRBJ2-1
CSARKYSSGGADTQYF	TGCAGTGCTAGAAAATACTCTAGCGGGGGGGCAGATACGCAGTATTTT	few	TRBD2	TRBV20-1	TRBJ2-3
CAIKAGTSGGPNTGELFF	TGTGCCATCAAGGCCGGGACTAGCGGGGGTCCGAACACCGGGGAGCTGTTTTTT	-	TRBD2	TRBV10-3	TRBJ2-2
CSGVSGLETRYF	TGCAGCGGGGTATCGGGATTAGAGACCCGGTACTTC	-	-	TRBV29-1	TRBJ2-5
CATSGDHETTQYF	TGTGCCACCAGCGGGGATCATGAGACGACCCAGTACTTC	few	-	TRBV24-1	TRBJ2-5
CAGSLVGLVQETQYF	TGTGCTGGCAGCTTAGTAGGATTGGTCCAAGAGACCCAGTACTTC	-	-	TRBV7-7	TRBJ2-5
CASSLGRVANEKLFF	TGTGCCAGCAGTCTGGGCAGGGTTGCTAATGAAAAACTGTTTTTT	-	-	TRBV28	TRBJ1-4
CASSDGQDTGELFF	TGCGCCAGCAGCGACGGACAGGACACCGGGGAGCTGTTTTTT	few	TRBD1	TRBV5-1	TRBJ2-2
CSVTGTRGADTQYF	TGCAGCGTTACAGGAACACGGGGGGCAGATACGCAGTATTTT	few	TRBD2	TRBV29-1	TRBJ2-3
CATSYNSPDTQYF	TGTGCCACCAGCTATAACTCCCCAGATACGCAGTATTTT	few	-	TRBV15	TRBJ2-3
CASRLIGFNTEAFF	TGTGCCAGCAGGTTAATAGGGTTTAACACTGAAGCTTTCTTT	-	-	TRBV27	TRBJ1-1
CASSYTYLSGGYTYEQYF	TGTGCCAGCAGTTACACCTATCTCTCGGGAGGGTACACCTACGAGCAGTACTTC	-	TRBD2	TRBV6-2/TRBV6-3	TRBJ2-7
CASSFTVKRGFF	TGTGCCAGCAGTTTCACCGTCAAGAGGGGTTTCTTT	-	-	TRBV27	TRBJ1-1
CSAAGLRFNEQFF	TGCAGTGCCGCGGGACTAAGGTTCAATGAGCAGTTCTTC	-	TRBD2	TRBV20-1	TRBJ2-1
CASSQPRGVSTDTQYF	TGTGCCAGCAGCCAACCCCGGGGAGTCAGCACAGATACGCAGTATTTT	-	-	TRBV3-1	TRBJ2-3
CASSQAGVRTALGAYNEQFF	TGTGCCAGCAGCCAAGCCGGGGTAAGGACTGCCCTAGGCGCCTACAATGAGCAGTTCTTC	-	-	TRBV4-2	TRBJ2-1
CASWGQDYEQYF	TGTGCCAGCTGGGGACAGGACTACGAGCAGTACTTC	few	TRBD1	TRBV6-2/TRBV6-3	TRBJ2-7
CSATRERDTIYF	TGCAGTGCTACCAGGGAGCGAGACACCATATATTTT	-	-	TRBV20-1	TRBJ1-3
CASSRGTAEGEQYF	TGTGCCAGCAGTAGAGGGACAGCCGAAGGGGAGCAGTACTTC	many	TRBD1	TRBV12-3/TRBV12-4	TRBJ2-5
CASSSRRPSNSPLHF	TGTGCCAGCAGCAGCCGGAGGCCTAGTAATTCACCCCTCCACTTT	-	-	TRBV21-1	TRBJ1-6
CASTITGKNTGELFF	TGTGCCAGCACTATAACCGGGAAGAACACCGGGGAGCTGTTTTTT	-	-	TRBV7-9	TRBJ2-2
CASSPPDRFREQYF	TGCGCCAGCAGCCCCCCGGACAGGTTTAGAGAGCAGTACTTC	-	TRBD1	TRBV4-1	TRBJ2-7
CATRDRPGQNNEQFF	TGTGCCACCAGAGACAGACCGGGACAGAACAATGAGCAGTTCTTC	few	TRBD1	TRBV24-1	TRBJ2-1
CASSQVSNNQPQHF	TGTGCCAGCAGCCAAGTCAGTAACAATCAGCCCCAGCATTTT	-	-	TRBV3-1	TRBJ1-5
CASSSGTLETDTQYF	TGTGCCAGCAGTTCAGGGACACTCGAAACAGATACGCAGTATTTT	-	-	TRBV6-2/TRBV6-3	TRBJ2-3
CATSRVDSGGARYSYNEQFF	TGTGCCACCAGCAGAGTCGATAGCGGGGGGGCCCGATACTCCTACAATGAGCAGTTCTTC	-	TRBD2	TRBV15	TRBJ2-1
CASSQVVLASSYEQYF	TGTGCCAGCAGCCAAGTAGTTTTGGCGAGCTCCTACGAGCAGTACTTC	-	-	TRBV3-1	TRBJ2-7
CASSNPGEGYGYTF	TGCGCCAGCAGCAATCCAGGGGAGGGCTATGGCTACACCTTC	-	-	TRBV4-1	TRBJ1-2
CASNHKGQTQETQYF	TGCGCCAGCAACCATAAGGGACAGACTCAAGAGACCCAGTACTTC	once	TRBD1	TRBV5-1	TRBJ2-5
CASSLGQGVDEQFF	TGCGCCAGCAGCCTGGGACAGGGGGTGGATGAGCAGTTCTTC	few	TRBD1	TRBV4-1	TRBJ2-1
CASSLYQSADTQYF	TGTGCCAGCAGCTTGTACCAGAGCGCAGATACGCAGTATTTT	-	-	TRBV5-5	TRBJ2-3
CASTFSDGNTEAFF	TGTGCCAGCACCTTTAGCGATGGGAACACTGAAGCTTTCTTT	-	-	TRBV6-2/TRBV6-3	TRBJ1-1
CSVEVVLRSTSREQYF	TGCAGCGTTGAAGTTGTCCTTCGGTCGACTAGTAGGGAGCAGTACTTC	-	-	TRBV29-1	TRBJ2-5